These T cell receptor beta chains were read from a single sample in a study of cytomegalovirus exposure and HLA in healthy donors. Only in-frame clones appear in the TCRdb table, and some are missing; sequencing was by immunoSEQ multiplex PCR. The sample consists of about 160,000 clones, roughly 80% of them appearing once. The sequencing input was PBMCs. Receptor source: a human donor in good health. CDR3s include the opening cysteine and the closing phenylalanine or tryptophan. Fields, in order: clone size, J gene, D gene, V gene, CDR3 length, CDR3 protein, CDR3 DNA. The D gene is left open where the match is weak. Where a row states a size, it is once, few, many or the class of an expanded clone; other rows omit it.

abundance: NA
j_gene: TRBJ2-5
d_gene: TRBD2
v_gene: TRBV27
len: 14
CDR3aa: CASSFVAGGRTQYF
CDR3nt: TGTGCCAGCAGTTTTGTTGCGGGGGGGCGGACCCAGTACTTC

abundance: few
j_gene: TRBJ2-1
d_gene: NA
v_gene: TRBV29-1
len: 13
CDR3aa: CSVVPPGYNEQFF
CDR3nt: TGCAGCGTTGTACCCCCGGGCTACAATGAGCAGTTCTTC

abundance: NA
j_gene: TRBJ1-4
d_gene: TRBD1
v_gene: TRBV30
len: 15
CDR3aa: CAWDRPTGVGEKLFF
CDR3nt: TGTGCCTGGGACCGACCGACAGGGGTAGGCGAAAAACTGTTTTTT

abundance: NA
j_gene: TRBJ1-1
d_gene: NA
v_gene: TRBV7-9
len: 14
CDR3aa: CASRSGPGATEAFF
CDR3nt: TGTGCCAGCAGATCGGGGCCAGGGGCGACTGAAGCTTTCTTT

abundance: NA
j_gene: TRBJ1-6
d_gene: TRBD1
v_gene: TRBV30
len: 16
CDR3aa: CAWSVGPGQGGSPLHF
CDR3nt: TGTGCCTGGAGTGTAGGTCCGGGACAGGGTGGTTCACCCCTCCACTTT

abundance: NA
j_gene: TRBJ2-7
d_gene: NA
v_gene: TRBV2
len: 11
CDR3aa: CDYQISYEQYF
CDR3nt: TGTGACTACCAGATTAGCTACGAGCAGTACTTC

abundance: NA
j_gene: TRBJ1-3
d_gene: TRBD1
v_gene: TRBV6-5
len: 15
CDR3aa: CASREDRFSGNTIYF
CDR3nt: TGTGCCAGCAGAGAGGACAGGTTCTCTGGAAACACCATATATTTT

abundance: NA
j_gene: TRBJ1-1
d_gene: TRBD1
v_gene: TRBV7-9
len: 16
CDR3aa: CASSPRTGGGNTEAFF
CDR3nt: TGTGCCAGCAGCCCCCGGACAGGGGGCGGGAACACTGAAGCTTTCTTT

abundance: NA
j_gene: TRBJ2-6
d_gene: NA
v_gene: TRBV15
len: 18
CDR3aa: CATSRDLGPGSGANVLTF
CDR3nt: TGTGCCACCAGCAGAGATCTGGGCCCTGGCTCTGGGGCCAACGTCCTGACTTTC

abundance: NA
j_gene: TRBJ1-1
d_gene: NA
v_gene: TRBV6-6
len: 12
CDR3aa: CASSYGGTEAFF
CDR3nt: TGTGCCAGCAGTTACGGAGGTACTGAAGCTTTCTTT

abundance: NA
j_gene: TRBJ1-2
d_gene: NA
v_gene: TRBV7-2
len: 14
CDR3aa: CASSINRDGNGYTF
CDR3nt: TGTGCCAGCAGCATAAACAGGGACGGTAATGGCTACACCTTC

abundance: once
j_gene: TRBJ1-3
d_gene: TRBD1
v_gene: TRBV6-1
len: 13
CDR3aa: CASGRDRRNTIYF
CDR3nt: TGTGCCAGCGGCCGGGACAGAAGAAACACCATATATTTT

abundance: few
j_gene: TRBJ2-3
d_gene: NA
v_gene: TRBV13
len: 14
CDR3aa: CASSTRAEGDTQYF
CDR3nt: TGTGCCAGCAGCACCCGGGCCGAGGGAGATACGCAGTATTTT

abundance: few
j_gene: TRBJ1-1
d_gene: NA
v_gene: TRBV7-9
len: 11
CDR3aa: CASSLTVEAFF
CDR3nt: TGTGCCAGCAGCTTAACAGTGGAAGCTTTCTTT

abundance: NA
j_gene: TRBJ1-2
d_gene: NA
v_gene: TRBV6-1
len: 14
CDR3aa: CASTAAGQNYGYTF
CDR3nt: TGTGCCAGCACTGCTGCAGGGCAAAACTATGGCTACACCTTC

abundance: NA
j_gene: TRBJ2-7
d_gene: TRBD1
v_gene: TRBV5-3
len: 15
CDR3aa: CARSSDDRGHYEQYF
CDR3nt: TGTGCCAGAAGTTCAGACGACAGGGGGCACTACGAGCAGTACTTC

abundance: once
j_gene: TRBJ1-2
d_gene: TRBD1
v_gene: TRBV2
len: 16
CDR3aa: CASSLRDSPGGYGYTF
CDR3nt: TGTGCCAGCAGCCTCCGGGACAGCCCAGGGGGCTATGGCTACACCTTC

abundance: NA
j_gene: TRBJ2-1
d_gene: NA
v_gene: TRBV4-2
len: 18
CDR3aa: CASSQDLTAGTPYNEQFF
CDR3nt: TGTGCCAGCAGCCAAGATCTTACGGCGGGAACCCCCTACAATGAGCAGTTCTTC

abundance: once
j_gene: TRBJ1-1
d_gene: NA
v_gene: TRBV5-4
len: 13
CDR3aa: CASLNTGRTEAFF
CDR3nt: TGTGCCAGCCTCAACACAGGGCGCACTGAAGCTTTCTTT

abundance: NA
j_gene: TRBJ1-5
d_gene: NA
v_gene: TRBV7-9
len: 16
CDR3aa: CASSPATGDSNQPQHF
CDR3nt: TGTGCCAGCAGCCCGGCGACAGGAGATAGCAATCAGCCCCAGCATTTT